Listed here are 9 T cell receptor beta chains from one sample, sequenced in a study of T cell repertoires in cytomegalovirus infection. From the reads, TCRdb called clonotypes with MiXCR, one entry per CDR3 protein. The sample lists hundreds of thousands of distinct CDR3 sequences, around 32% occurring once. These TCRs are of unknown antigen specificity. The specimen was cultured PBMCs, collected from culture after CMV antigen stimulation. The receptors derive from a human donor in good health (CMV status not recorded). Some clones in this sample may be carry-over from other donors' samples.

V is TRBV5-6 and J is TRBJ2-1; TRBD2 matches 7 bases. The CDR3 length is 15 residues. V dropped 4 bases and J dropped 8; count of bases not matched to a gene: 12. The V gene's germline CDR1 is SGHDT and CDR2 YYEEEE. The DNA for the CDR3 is TGTGCCAGCAGCGTCACGATCGGGGGGTACTATGAGCAGTTCTTC. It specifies CASSVTIGGYYEQFF.

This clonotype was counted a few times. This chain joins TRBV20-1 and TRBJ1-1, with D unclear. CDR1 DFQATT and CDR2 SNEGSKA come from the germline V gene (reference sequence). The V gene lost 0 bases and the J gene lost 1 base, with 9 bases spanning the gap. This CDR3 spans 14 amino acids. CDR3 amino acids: CSARDSAANTEAFF. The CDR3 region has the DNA TGCAGTGCTAGAGACTCCGCGGCGAACACTGAAGCTTTCTTT.

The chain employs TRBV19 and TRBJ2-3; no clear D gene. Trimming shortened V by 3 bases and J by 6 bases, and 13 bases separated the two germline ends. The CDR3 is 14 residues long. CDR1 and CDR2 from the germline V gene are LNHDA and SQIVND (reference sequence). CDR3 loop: CASSISTAQDTQYF. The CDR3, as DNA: TGTGCCAGTAGTATCTCCACTGCTCAGGATACGCAGTATTTT.

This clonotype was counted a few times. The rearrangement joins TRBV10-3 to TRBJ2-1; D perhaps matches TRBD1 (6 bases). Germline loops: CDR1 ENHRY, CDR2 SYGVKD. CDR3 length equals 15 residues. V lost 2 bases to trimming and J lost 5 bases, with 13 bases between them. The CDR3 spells CAISEGNRANNEQFF. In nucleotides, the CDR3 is TGTGCCATCAGTGAGGGAAACAGGGCCAACAATGAGCAGTTCTTC.

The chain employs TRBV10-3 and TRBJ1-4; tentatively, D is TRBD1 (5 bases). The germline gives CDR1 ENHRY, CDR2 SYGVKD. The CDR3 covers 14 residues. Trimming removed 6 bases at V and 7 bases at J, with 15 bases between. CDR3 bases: TGTGCCATCAGCGACGACAGAACGACTGAAAAACTGTTTTTT. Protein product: CAISDDRTTEKLFF.

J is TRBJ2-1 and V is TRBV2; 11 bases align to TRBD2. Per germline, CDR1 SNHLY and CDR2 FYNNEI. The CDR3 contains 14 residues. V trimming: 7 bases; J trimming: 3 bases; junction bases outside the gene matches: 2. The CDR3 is CASTGLADYNEQFF. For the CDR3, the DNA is TGTGCCAGCACGGGACTAGCGGACTACAATGAGCAGTTCTTC.

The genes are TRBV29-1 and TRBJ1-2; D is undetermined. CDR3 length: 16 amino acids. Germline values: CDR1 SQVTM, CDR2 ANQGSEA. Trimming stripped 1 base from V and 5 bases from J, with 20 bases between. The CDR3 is CSVEGGEGDINYGYTF. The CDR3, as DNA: TGCAGCGTTGAAGGAGGTGAAGGAGATATAAATTATGGCTACACCTTC.

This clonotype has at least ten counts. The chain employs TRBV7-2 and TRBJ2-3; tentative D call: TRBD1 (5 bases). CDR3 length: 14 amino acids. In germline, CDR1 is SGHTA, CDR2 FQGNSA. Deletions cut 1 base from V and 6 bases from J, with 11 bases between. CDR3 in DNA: TGTGCCAGCAGCTTAGTTTCCCAGGGCGATACGCAGTATTTT. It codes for CASSLVSQGDTQYF.

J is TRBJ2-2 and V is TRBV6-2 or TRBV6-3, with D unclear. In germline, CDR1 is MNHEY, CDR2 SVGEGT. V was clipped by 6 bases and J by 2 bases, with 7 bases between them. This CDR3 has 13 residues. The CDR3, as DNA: TGTGCCAGCAGATATTCAAACACCGGGGAGCTGTTTTTT. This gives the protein CASRYSNTGELFF.